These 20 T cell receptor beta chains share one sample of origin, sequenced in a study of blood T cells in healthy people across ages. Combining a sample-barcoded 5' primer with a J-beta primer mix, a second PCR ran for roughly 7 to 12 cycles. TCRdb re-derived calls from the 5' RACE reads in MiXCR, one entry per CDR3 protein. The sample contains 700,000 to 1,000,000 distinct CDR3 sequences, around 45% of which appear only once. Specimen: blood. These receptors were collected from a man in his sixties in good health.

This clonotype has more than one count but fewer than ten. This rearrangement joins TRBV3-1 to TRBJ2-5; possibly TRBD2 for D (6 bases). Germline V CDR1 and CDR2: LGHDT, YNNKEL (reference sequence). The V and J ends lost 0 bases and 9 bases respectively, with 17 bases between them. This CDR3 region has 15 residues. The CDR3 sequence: CASSQDRGPGGAQYF. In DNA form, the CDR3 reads TGTGCCAGCAGCCAAGATCGGGGACCGGGCGGGGCCCAGTACTTC.

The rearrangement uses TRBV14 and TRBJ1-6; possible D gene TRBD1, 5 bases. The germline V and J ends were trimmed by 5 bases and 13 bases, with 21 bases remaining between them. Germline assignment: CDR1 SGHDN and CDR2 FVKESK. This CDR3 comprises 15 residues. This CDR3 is CASSARNGAGSPLHF. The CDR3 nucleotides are TGTGCCAGCAGCGCCAGGAATGGGGCGGGAAGTCCCCTCCACTTT.

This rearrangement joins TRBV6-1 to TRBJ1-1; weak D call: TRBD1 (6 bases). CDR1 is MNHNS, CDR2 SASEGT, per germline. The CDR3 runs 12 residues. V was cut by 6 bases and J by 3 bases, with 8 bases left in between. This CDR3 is CASRYRDTEAFF. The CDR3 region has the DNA TGTGCCAGCAGGTACAGGGACACTGAAGCTTTCTTT.

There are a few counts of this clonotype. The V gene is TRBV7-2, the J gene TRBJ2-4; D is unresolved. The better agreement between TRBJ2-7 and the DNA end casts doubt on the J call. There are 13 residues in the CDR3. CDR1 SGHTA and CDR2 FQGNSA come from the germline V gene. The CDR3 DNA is TGTGCCAGCAGCTCAATAGGACCTTACGAGCAGTACTTC. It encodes CASSSIGPYEQYF.

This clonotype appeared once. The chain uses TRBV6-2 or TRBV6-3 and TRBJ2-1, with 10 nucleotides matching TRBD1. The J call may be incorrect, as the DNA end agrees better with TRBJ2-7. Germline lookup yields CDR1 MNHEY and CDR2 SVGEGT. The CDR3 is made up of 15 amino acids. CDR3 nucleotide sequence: TGTGCCAGCATCCCTAGGGGACAGGGGTCCGACGAGCAGTACTTC. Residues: CASIPRGQGSDEQYF.

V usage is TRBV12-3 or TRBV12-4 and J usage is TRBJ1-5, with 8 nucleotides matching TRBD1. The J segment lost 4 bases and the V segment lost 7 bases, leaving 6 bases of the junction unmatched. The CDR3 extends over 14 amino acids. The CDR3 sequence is CASTRTGPNQPQHF. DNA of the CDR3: TGTGCCAGCACCCGGACAGGGCCGAATCAGCCCCAGCATTTT.

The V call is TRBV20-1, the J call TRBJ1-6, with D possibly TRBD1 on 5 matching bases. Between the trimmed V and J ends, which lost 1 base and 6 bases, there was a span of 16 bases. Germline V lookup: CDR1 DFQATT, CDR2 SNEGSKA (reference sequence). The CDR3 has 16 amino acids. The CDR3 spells CSARGPGPRGNSPLHF. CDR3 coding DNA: TGCAGTGCTAGAGGGCCAGGGCCCCGTGGTAATTCACCCCTCCACTTT.

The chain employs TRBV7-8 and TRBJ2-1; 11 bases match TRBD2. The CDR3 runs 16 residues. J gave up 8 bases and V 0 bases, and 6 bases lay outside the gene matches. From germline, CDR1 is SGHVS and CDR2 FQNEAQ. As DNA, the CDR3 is TGTGCCAGCAGCTTAGCGCTAGCGGGAGGTGGGGATGAGCAGTTCTTC. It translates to CASSLALAGGGDEQFF.

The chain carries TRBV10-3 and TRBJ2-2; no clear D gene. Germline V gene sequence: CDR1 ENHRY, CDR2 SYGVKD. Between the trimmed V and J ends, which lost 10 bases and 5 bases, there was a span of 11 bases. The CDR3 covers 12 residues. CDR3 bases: TGTGCCACCTGGGTGGGAACCGGGGAGCTGTTTTTT. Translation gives CATWVGTGELFF.

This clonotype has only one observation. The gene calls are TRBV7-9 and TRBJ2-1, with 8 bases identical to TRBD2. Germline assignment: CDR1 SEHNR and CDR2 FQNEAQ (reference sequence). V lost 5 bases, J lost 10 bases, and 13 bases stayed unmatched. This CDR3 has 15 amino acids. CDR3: CASSPSGGGSQEQFF. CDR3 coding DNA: TGTGCCAGCAGCCCGAGTGGCGGGGGGTCTCAAGAGCAGTTCTTC.

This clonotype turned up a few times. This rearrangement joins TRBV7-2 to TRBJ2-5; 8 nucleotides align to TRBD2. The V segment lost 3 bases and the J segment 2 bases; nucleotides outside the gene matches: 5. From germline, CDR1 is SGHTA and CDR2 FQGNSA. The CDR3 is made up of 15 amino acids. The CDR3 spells CASSFGREKQETQYF. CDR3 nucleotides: TGTGCCAGCAGCTTCGGGAGGGAAAAACAAGAGACCCAGTACTTC.

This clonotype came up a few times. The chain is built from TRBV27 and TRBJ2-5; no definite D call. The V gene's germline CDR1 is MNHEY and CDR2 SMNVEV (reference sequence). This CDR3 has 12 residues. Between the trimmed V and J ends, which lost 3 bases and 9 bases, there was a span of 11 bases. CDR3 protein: CASSFSEGSQYF. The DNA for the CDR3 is TGTGCCAGCAGTTTCTCTGAAGGATCCCAGTACTTC.

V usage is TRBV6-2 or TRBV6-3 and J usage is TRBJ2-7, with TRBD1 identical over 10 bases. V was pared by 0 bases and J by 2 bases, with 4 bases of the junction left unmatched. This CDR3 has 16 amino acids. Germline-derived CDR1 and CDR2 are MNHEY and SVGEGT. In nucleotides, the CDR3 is TGTGCCAGCAGTTACTCCCCGGGACAGGGGACCTACGAGCAGTACTTC. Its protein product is CASSYSPGQGTYEQYF.

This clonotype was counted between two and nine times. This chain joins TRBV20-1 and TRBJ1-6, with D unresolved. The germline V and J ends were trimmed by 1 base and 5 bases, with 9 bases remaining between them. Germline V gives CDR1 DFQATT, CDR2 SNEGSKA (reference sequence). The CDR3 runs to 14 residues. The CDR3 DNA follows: TGCAGTGCTAGAGTAGGCAGTGATAATTCACCCCTCCACTTT. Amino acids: CSARVGSDNSPLHF.

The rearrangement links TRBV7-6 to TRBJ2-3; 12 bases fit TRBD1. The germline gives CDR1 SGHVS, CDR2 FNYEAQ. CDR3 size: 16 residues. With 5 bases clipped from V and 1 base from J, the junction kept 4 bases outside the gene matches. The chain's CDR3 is CASSPWDRGRTDTQYF. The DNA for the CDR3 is TGTGCCAGCAGCCCCTGGGACAGGGGGCGCACAGATACGCAGTATTTT.

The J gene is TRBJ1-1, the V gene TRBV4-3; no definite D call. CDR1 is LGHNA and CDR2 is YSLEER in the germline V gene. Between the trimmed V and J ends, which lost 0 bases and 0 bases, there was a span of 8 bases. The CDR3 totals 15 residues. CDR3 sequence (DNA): TGCGCCAGCAGCCAAGAGTGGGCCCTGAACACTGAAGCTTTCTTT. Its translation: CASSQEWALNTEAFF.

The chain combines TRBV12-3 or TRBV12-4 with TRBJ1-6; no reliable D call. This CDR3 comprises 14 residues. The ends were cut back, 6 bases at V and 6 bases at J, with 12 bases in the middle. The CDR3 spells CASSLGRSNSPLHF. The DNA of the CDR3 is TGTGCCAGCAGCCTGGGCCGGAGTAATTCACCCCTCCACTTT.

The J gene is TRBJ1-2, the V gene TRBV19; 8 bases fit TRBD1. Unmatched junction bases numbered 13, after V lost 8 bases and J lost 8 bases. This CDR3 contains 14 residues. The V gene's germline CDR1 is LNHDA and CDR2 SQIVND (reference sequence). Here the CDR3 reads CASSFQGQVAGYTF. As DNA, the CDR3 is TGTGCCAGTTCTTTCCAGGGACAGGTGGCGGGCTACACCTTC.

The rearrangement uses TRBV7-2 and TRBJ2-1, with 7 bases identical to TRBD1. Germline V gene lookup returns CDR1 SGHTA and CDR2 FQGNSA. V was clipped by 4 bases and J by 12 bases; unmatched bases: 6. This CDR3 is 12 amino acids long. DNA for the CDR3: TGTGCCAGCAGCTCGGACAGGATTGGGCAGTTCTTC. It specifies CASSSDRIGQFF.

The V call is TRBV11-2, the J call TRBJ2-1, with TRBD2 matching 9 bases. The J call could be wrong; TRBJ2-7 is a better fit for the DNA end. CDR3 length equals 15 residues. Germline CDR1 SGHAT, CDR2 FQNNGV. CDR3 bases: TGTGCCAGCAGCCAAGCGGGGGGTTCCTACAATGAGCAGTACTTC. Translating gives CASSQAGGSYNEQYF.